This T cell receptor beta chain was profiled in a study of cytomegalovirus exposure and HLA in healthy donors. This CDR3 region has 15 residues. In germline, CDR1 is MGHDK, CDR2 SYGVNS. The V gene end was trimmed by 2 bases and the J gene end by 6 bases; junction bases not matched to a gene: 5. PCR employed 60 Vbeta and 13 Jbeta primers. Produced via immunoSEQ multiplex PCR; TCRdb's table is partial and in-frame only. The sample shows some 250,000 clones, 82% of them seen only once. The clonotype was recovered from a woman aged 40 to 50 in good health and CMV-seropositive. Specimen: PBMCs. The chain couples TRBV25-1 to TRBJ2-1; TRBD1 aligns across 9 bases. The CDR3 DNA sequence: TGTGCCAGCAGTGAACCGGGACAGGGTATCAATGAGCAGTTCTTC. Translating it yields CASSEPGQGINEQFF.